One and the same sample provided the 18 T cell receptor beta chains below, sequenced in a study of blood T cells in healthy people across ages. It was with a sample-barcoded 5' primer and a J-beta primer mix that a second PCR of roughly 7 to 12 cycles was run. TCRdb re-analysed the 5' RACE reads in MiXCR, keeping a single row per CDR3 protein. The sample shows roughly 1,700,000 distinct CDR3 sequences, roughly 30% of them seen only once. The sample was blood. The receptors here all came from a young woman in good health.

This clonotype occurred a few times. The chain combines TRBV7-9 with TRBJ1-4; the match to TRBD1 covers 8 bases. V shed 5 bases, J shed 4 bases, and the junction held 9 bases outside the gene matches. CDR1 and CDR2 from the germline V gene are SEHNR and FQNEAQ (reference sequence). This CDR3 has 16 amino acids. The CDR3 region is CASSKPPTGVNEKLFF. The CDR3, as DNA: TGTGCCAGCAGCAAACCCCCGACAGGGGTTAATGAAAAACTGTTTTTT.

This sequence joins TRBV7-9 and TRBJ2-7; D unclear. Trimming removed 8 bases at V and 3 bases at J, with 17 bases between. From germline, CDR1 is SEHNR and CDR2 FQNEAQ (reference sequence). The CDR3 is 14 residues long. The CDR3 region has the DNA TGTGCCAGCGCCCCCAGCCTGGCCCTCTACGAGCAGTACTTC. Protein sequence: CASAPSLALYEQYF.

This clonotype was found many times. This rearrangement joins TRBV6-6 to TRBJ2-1, with 12 positions matching TRBD2. The germline V gene has CDR1 MNHNY and CDR2 SVGAGI (reference sequence). Trimming cost V 2 bases and J 7 bases; bases outside gene matches: 9. This CDR3 comprises 17 residues. The CDR3 sequence is CASSYALALAGGNEQFF. The CDR3 nucleotides are TGTGCCAGCAGTTACGCCCTCGCCCTAGCGGGGGGGAATGAGCAGTTCTTC.

The CDR3 here is CASGRGQLSIYGYTF. The CDR3, as DNA: TGTGCCAGCGGCCGGGGACAGCTATCGATCTATGGCTACACCTTC. The rearrangement links TRBV6-5 to TRBJ1-2; 7 nucleotides match TRBD1. Germline V gives CDR1 MNHEY, CDR2 SVGAGI. After removal of 8 bases from V and 4 bases from J, the junction contained 13 bases not matched to a gene. The CDR3 extends over 15 amino acids.

The V and J genes are TRBV30 and TRBJ2-3; 7 nucleotides match TRBD1. Looked up from germline, CDR1 is GTSNPN and CDR2 is SVGIG (reference sequence). With V trimmed by 2 bases and J by 4 bases, 12 bases remained unmatched. The CDR3 loop spans 16 amino acids. CDR3 DNA sequence: TGTGCCTGGAGTCATCCGCTGACAGGGCGCGCAGATACGCAGTATTTT. Residues: CAWSHPLTGRADTQYF.

A word on this clonotype: This could be a read error, since a much larger clone is one nucleotide away. The chain employs TRBV7-9 and TRBJ2-1, with D tentatively TRBD1 (5 bases). The CDR3 runs 13 residues. Between the trimmed V and J ends, which lost 2 bases and 9 bases, there was a span of 11 bases. Germline CDR1 SEHNR, CDR2 FQNEAQ (reference sequence). The CDR3 sequence: CASSLISRGEQFF. The CDR3 nucleotides are TGTGCCAGCAGCTTAATCAGTAGGGGTGAGCAGTTCTTC.

The gene calls are TRBV20-1 and TRBJ2-7; D is tentatively TRBD1 or TRBD2 (5 bases each). The V end lost 5 bases, the J end lost 1 base, and 9 bases lay between the germline ends. The CDR3 sequence is 12 residues long. Germline CDR1 reads DFQATT; CDR2 reads SNEGSKA (reference sequence). DNA for the CDR3: TGCAGTGCTTGGGGACGTTCCTACGAGCAGTACTTC. Translating it yields CSAWGRSYEQYF.

The chain has TRBV5-1 and TRBJ2-1; D unclear. Germline-derived CDR1 and CDR2 are SGHRS and YFSETQ. Trimming took off 0 bases at V and 13 bases at J, with 8 bases between the two ends. CDR3 length: 11 residues. Here the CDR3 reads CASSLEGIQFF. In DNA, the CDR3 is TGCGCCAGCAGCTTGGAGGGTATTCAGTTCTTC.

This clonotype was detected only a few times. This chain connects TRBV10-3 to TRBJ1-2; unclear D gene. Germline V gives CDR1 ENHRY, CDR2 SYGVKD. This CDR3 region has 14 residues. The V end was cut by 4 bases, the J end by 4 bases, with 13 bases between. CDR3 protein: CAISGPVGGYGYTF. The CDR3 nucleotides are TGTGCCATCAGTGGGCCGGTGGGCGGCTATGGCTACACCTTC.

This clonotype was recorded a few times. V and J are TRBV27 and TRBJ1-1; D is perhaps TRBD1 (5 bases). Deletions cut 8 bases from V and 8 bases from J, with 15 bases between. Germline lookup yields CDR1 MNHEY and CDR2 SMNVEV (reference sequence). There are 12 residues in the CDR3. CDR3 amino acids: CASRGGWAEAFF. The CDR3 coding sequence is TGTGCCAGCCGTGGGGGGTGGGCAGAAGCTTTCTTT.

This clonotype was seen a few times. V usage is TRBV20-1 and J usage is TRBJ2-1; 8 nucleotides agree with TRBD2. CDR1 DFQATT and CDR2 SNEGSKA come from the germline V gene (reference sequence). The CDR3 is made up of 15 amino acids. Trimming took 0 bases from V and 6 from J; bases not matched to a gene: 7. The CDR3 protein is CSARERLAGFNEQFF. The CDR3 bases are TGCAGTGCTAGAGAGCGGCTAGCGGGCTTCAATGAGCAGTTCTTC.

V gene TRBV12-3 or TRBV12-4 combines with J gene TRBJ2-2; D gene unclear. The V gene lost 3 bases and the J gene lost 6 bases, with 8 bases spanning the gap. The CDR3 is made up of 13 amino acids. CDR3 residues: CASSFIPAGELFF. The CDR3 bases are TGTGCCAGCAGTTTTATTCCCGCCGGGGAGCTGTTTTTT.

The rearrangement uses TRBV29-1 and TRBJ2-1; 9 bases agree with TRBD2. The J call may be wrong; the DNA end is better matched by TRBJ2-7. In germline, CDR1 is SQVTM, CDR2 ANQGSEA. The CDR3 is 14 amino acids. The CDR3 region is CSVPGLASYNEQYF. CDR3 coding DNA: TGCAGCGTCCCAGGACTAGCGTCCTACAATGAGCAGTACTTC.

As concerns this clonotype: One base away lies a much larger clone, so this may be a sequencing read error. This sequence joins TRBV29-1 and TRBJ2-1, with D maybe TRBD1 (6 bases). V lost 1 base, J lost 10 bases, and 14 bases lay in between. This CDR3 spans 13 amino acids. Germline-derived CDR1 and CDR2 are SQVTM and ANQGSEA. The CDR3 sequence: CSVEGTVPYEQFF. CDR3 DNA sequence: TGCAGCGTTGAAGGGACAGTACCCTACGAGCAGTTCTTC.

This clonotype was seen many times. The rearrangement links TRBV7-2 to TRBJ2-7; 9 positions match TRBD2. Germline V gene sequence: CDR1 SGHTA, CDR2 FQGNSA. V gave up 1 base and J gave up 10 bases; unmatched junction bases: 8. The CDR3 is made up of 14 amino acids. The CDR3 DNA sequence: TGTGCCAGCAGCTTAGGGCCAGCGGGAGGACGACAGTACTTC. Protein product: CASSLGPAGGRQYF.

This clonotype came up a few times. The chain links TRBV18 to TRBJ2-7, with D tentatively TRBD1 (5 bases). V was shortened by 2 bases and J by 2 bases, with 13 bases between the two germline ends. This CDR3 region has 15 residues. CDR1 and CDR2 from the germline V gene are KGHSH and LQKENI. The CDR3 region is CASSPGADRAYEQYF. The CDR3 nucleotides read TGTGCCAGCTCACCAGGAGCCGACAGAGCCTACGAGCAGTACTTC.

The CDR3 DNA is TGTGCCAGCAGCTTAATGACAGGAGCCTCCTACGAGCAGTACTTC. As protein: CASSLMTGASYEQYF. The genes are TRBV7-2 and TRBJ2-7; D perhaps matches TRBD1 (6 bases). CDR1 and CDR2 from the germline V gene are SGHTA and FQGNSA. This CDR3 region has 15 residues. Trimming left V 2 bases short and J 0 bases short, with 11 bases between.

The sample holds a few counts of this clonotype. V gene TRBV11-2 combines with J gene TRBJ2-1; 12 positions match TRBD2. Germline-derived CDR1 and CDR2 are SGHAT and FQNNGV. CDR3 size: 16 residues. The V segment lost 1 base and the J segment 6 bases; nucleotides outside the gene matches: 4. CDR3 sequence: CASSLVTSGGSNEQFF. The CDR3 region has the DNA TGTGCCAGCAGCTTAGTCACTAGCGGGGGGTCCAATGAGCAGTTCTTC.